Below, 23 T cell receptor beta chains from the same sample are listed, as sequenced in a study of T cells in women clearing cervical HPV infection. Profiled with immunoSEQ multiplex PCR; TCRdb holds only in-frame clones, not every one. This sample's clone table lists roughly 18,000 clones. The sample taken for sequencing was blood buffy coat. These receptors were taken from a woman between 18 and 70 years old with a cervical HPV16 infection that either progressed to CIN3+ or cleared (not recorded which).

As concerns this clone: The observed sequence ends 3 residues before the CDR3 terminus, with the missing tail filled in from the germline J gene. This sequence joins TRBV29-1 and TRBJ1-4; TRBD1 matches 7 bases. V lost 6 bases to trimming and J lost 3 bases; unmatched junction nucleotides: 4. Germline V gene lookup returns CDR1 SQVTM and CDR2 ANQGSEA. The CDR3 loop spans 13 amino acids. The CDR3 bases that were read are TGCAGCGTCGGACAGGCCGCTAATGAAAAA. Translation gives CSVGQAANEK. The whole CDR3 sequence reads CSVGQAANEKLFF.

Notes on this clone: Read sequence stops 3 residues before the CDR3 end, and the germline J gene provides the missing end. The chain joins TRBV2 to TRBJ1-6, with D possibly being TRBD1 (5 bases). There are 15 residues in the CDR3. From germline, CDR1 is SNHLY and CDR2 FYNNEI. V was shortened by 7 bases and J by 9 bases, with 19 bases between the two germline ends. CDR3: CASTQTDIKGSPLHF. The covered CDR3 bases are TGTGCCAGCACCCAGACAGACATTAAAGGTTCACCC.

This clone is identified as medium-sized from frequency. The sequence runs out 3 residues before the end of the CDR3; the remainder is reconstructed from the germline J gene. The chain joins TRBV14 to TRBJ2-3, with 9 bases fitting TRBD2. CDR1 is SGHDN, CDR2 FVKESK, per germline. With V trimmed by 4 bases and J by 2 bases, 16 bases remained unmatched. The CDR3 loop spans 19 amino acids. CDR3 in amino acids: CASSPLWILAGSTTDTQYF. The sequenced part of the CDR3 DNA is TGTGCCAGCAGCCCGTTATGGATCCTAGCGGGATCCACCACAGATACG.

As for this clone: The CDR3 is cut off 3 residues early in the read; its end comes from the germline J gene. V and J are TRBV28 and TRBJ1-2, with 10 bases matching TRBD1. This CDR3 has 13 residues. The germline gives CDR1 MDHEN, CDR2 SYDVKM. V dropped 5 bases and J dropped 6; count of bases not matched to a gene: 3. The CDR3: CASSDRGLHGYTF. The CDR3 bases that were read are TGTGCCAGCAGTGACAGGGGGCTTCATGGC.

About this clone itself: Read data end 3 residues before the CDR3 end; the end is taken from the germline J gene. V gene TRBV20-1 combines with J gene TRBJ2-1, with D possibly called TRBD1 or TRBD2 (6 bases each). This CDR3 comprises 19 residues. Between the trimmed V and J ends, which lost 3 bases and 0 bases, there was a span of 24 bases. CDR1 and CDR2 (germline): DFQATT, SNEGSKA (reference sequence). CDR3 DNA (partial): TGCAGTGCTAGCAGGTCCCGGATCCGCGGGACAACCTCCTACAATGAG. It encodes CSASRSRIRGTTSYNE. The CDR3 as a whole reads CSASRSRIRGTTSYNEQFF.

On this clone itself: Coverage ceases 3 residues before the CDR3 finishes, and the germline J gene fills in the end. The chain is built from TRBV7-2 and TRBJ2-5; tentative D call: TRBD2 (5 bases). Germline CDR1 and CDR2: SGHTA and FQGNSA. The CDR3 has 15 amino acids. Trimming left V 1 base short and J 3 bases short, with 12 bases between. The CDR3: CASSLGGLPKETQYF. The CDR3 bases that were read are TGTGCCAGCAGCTTAGGAGGGCTTCCGAAAGAGACC.

Concerning this clone itself: Coverage ceases 3 residues before the CDR3 finishes, and the germline J gene fills in the end. The chain links TRBV19 to TRBJ1-2; 7 bases map to TRBD1. V gave up 5 bases and J gave up 6 bases; unmatched junction bases: 6. Germline CDR1 is LNHDA and CDR2 is SQIVND (reference sequence). CDR3 length equals 13 residues. The CDR3 loop reads CASSEQGFDGYTF. The sequenced part of the CDR3 DNA is TGTGCCAGTAGTGAACAGGGGTTTGATGGC.

Note on this clone: The read ends 3 residues shy of where the CDR3 ends; the end is completed using the germline J gene. The chain has TRBV20-1 and TRBJ2-3; no reliable D call. CDR1 is DFQATT and CDR2 is SNEGSKA in the germline V gene (reference sequence). Trimming removed 4 bases at V and 2 bases at J, with 13 bases between. CDR3 length equals 14 residues. CDR3 DNA, as far as it was read: TGCAGTGCTAAGATCTGGCGGATCACAGATACG. Amino acids: CSAKIWRITDT. The whole CDR3 sequence reads CSAKIWRITDTQYF.

Comment on this clone: The read halts 3 residues ahead of the CDR3 end, with the missing end drawn from the germline J gene. The J gene is TRBJ2-2, the V gene TRBV20-1; D gene unclear. V lost 3 bases and J lost 5, with 19 bases in between. Germline V CDR1 and CDR2: DFQATT, SNEGSKA (reference sequence). There are 16 residues in the CDR3. The CDR3 bases that were read are TGCAGTGCTAGGTTAATAGGAGTGGGCTCGACCGGGGAG. Translating gives CSARLIGVGSTGE. The complete CDR3 reads CSARLIGVGSTGELFF.

Comments on this clone: The read terminates 3 residues before the CDR3 end, so the remaining end is supplied by the germline J gene. The chain joins TRBV5-1 to TRBJ2-3; the D is unclear. The CDR3 loop spans 14 amino acids. V lost 2 bases and J lost 0, with 7 bases in between. Per germline, CDR1 SGHRS and CDR2 YFSETQ. CDR3 bases read: TGCGCCAGCAGCTTAGCGACTAGCACAGATACG. Amino acids: CASSLATSTDT. From start to end, the CDR3 is CASSLATSTDTQYF.

Details on this clone: The CDR3 is cut off 3 residues early in the read; its end comes from the germline J gene. The chain is built from TRBV7-2 and TRBJ1-2; TRBD1 is a possible D gene (6 bases). This CDR3 is built from 13 residues. CDR1 is SGHTA, CDR2 FQGNSA, per germline. The CDR3: CASSLVLQGDYTF. The covered CDR3 bases are TGTGCCAGCAGCTTAGTACTACAGGGCGAC.

About this clone itself: The read terminates 3 residues ahead of where the CDR3 ends, so the germline J gene completes it. The rearrangement uses TRBV20-1 and TRBJ1-6; 9 nucleotides line up with TRBD1. With 1 base clipped from V and 1 base from J, the junction kept 8 bases outside the gene matches. The germline V gene encodes CDR1 DFQATT and CDR2 SNEGSKA (reference sequence). The length of the CDR3 is 18 residues. The CDR3 region is CSARAPGQGVSYNSPLHF. The CDR3 bases that were read are TGCAGTGCTAGAGCCCCGGGACAGGGAGTATCCTATAATTCACCC.

Remarks on this clone: The observed sequence ends 3 residues before the CDR3 terminus, with the missing tail filled in from the germline J gene. The chain employs TRBV2 and TRBJ2-4, with a weak D call TRBD2 (6 bases). Trimming removed 2 bases at V and 0 bases at J, with 11 bases between. The CDR3 runs to 16 residues. The germline V gene encodes CDR1 SNHLY and CDR2 FYNNEI. The CDR3 bases that were read are TGTGCCAGCAGTGAACGGGGGATCGTAGCCAAAAACATT. Translation: CASSERGIVAKNI. The entire CDR3 is CASSERGIVAKNIQYF.

In regard to this clone: Sequencing ends 3 residues short of the CDR3 end; the germline J gene provides the rest. The rearrangement joins TRBV30 to TRBJ2-5, with 9 bases aligning to TRBD2. V shed 7 bases, J shed 5 bases, and the junction held 11 bases outside the gene matches. Germline V lookup: CDR1 GTSNPN, CDR2 SVGIG (reference sequence). CDR3 length: 14 residues. CDR3 protein: CASNTRGGAETQYF. The DNA read from the CDR3 is TGTGCCTCGAACACTCGCGGGGGGGCGGAGACC.

With respect to this clone: The missing CDR3 end, 3 residues past where the read stops, is filled in from the germline J gene. The gene calls are TRBV2 and TRBJ2-2; TRBD2 might be the D (5 bases). The CDR3 covers 16 residues. V gave up 6 bases and J gave up 7 bases, with 21 bases separating them. CDR1 SNHLY and CDR2 FYNNEI come from the germline V gene. The CDR3 sequence: CASSPFGEPRGGELFF. Incomplete CDR3 DNA: TGTGCCAGCAGCCCGTTTGGGGAGCCCCGGGGCGGGGAG.

To note about this clone: The read ends 3 residues early relative to the CDR3; the germline J gene fills the gap. The chain employs TRBV6-1 and TRBJ2-1, with unresolved D. Germline V gene lookup returns CDR1 MNHNS and CDR2 SASEGT. Trimming stripped 3 bases from V and 7 bases from J, with 13 bases between. The CDR3 runs 14 residues. The CDR3 sequence: CASSEETGSNEQFF. CDR3 DNA (partial): TGTGCCAGCAGTGAGGAGACTGGGTCAAATGAG.

In the case of this clone: The read terminates 3 residues before the CDR3 end, so the remaining end is supplied by the germline J gene. The gene calls are TRBV7-9 and TRBJ2-3; D remains unclear. Trimming stripped 6 bases from V and 4 bases from J, with 8 bases between. Per the germline V gene, CDR1 is SEHNR and CDR2 is FQNEAQ (reference sequence). There are 12 residues in the CDR3. The sequenced CDR3 bases are TGTGCCAGCAGATCCAATTCAGATACG. This encodes CASRSNSDT. The CDR3 in its entirety is CASRSNSDTQYF.

Worth noting for this clone: The CDR3 end is not reached by the read, which stops 3 residues before it; the germline J gene fills it in. This chain connects TRBV19 to TRBJ1-5; the D is unclear. Trimming cost V 6 bases and J 7 bases, with 13 bases left between them. The CDR3 length is 13 residues. From germline, CDR1 is LNHDA and CDR2 SQIVND (reference sequence). The CDR3 DNA, read in part, is TGTGCCAGTAGCGTTGAGCGGGGACAGCCC. It yields the protein CASSVERGQP. The full CDR3 protein is CASSVERGQPQHF. The variable domain in full, completed from reference TRBV19 and TRBJ1-5, reads DGGITQSPKYLFRKEGQNVTLSCEQNLNHDAMYWYRQDPGQGLRLIYYSQIVNDFQKGDIAEGYSVSREKKESFPLTVTSAQKNPTAFYLCASSVERGQPQHFGDGTRLSIL.

About this clone itself: The read halts 3 residues ahead of the CDR3 end, with the missing end drawn from the germline J gene. The chain employs TRBV20-1 and TRBJ1-5, with TRBD1 matching 7 bases. Germline trimming cut 3 bases from V and 1 base from J; bases unmatched to any gene: 3. This CDR3 comprises 14 residues. From germline, CDR1 is DFQATT and CDR2 SNEGSKA (reference sequence). The chain's CDR3 is CSASGTESNQPQHF. The CDR3 bases that were read are TGCAGTGCTAGCGGGACAGAAAGCAATCAGCCC.

This chain's CDR3 is CASSFFDRDYGYTF. The CDR3 bases that were read are TGTGCCAGCAGCTTCTTTGACAGAGACTATGGC. The chain carries TRBV5-6 and TRBJ1-2; possibly TRBD1 for D (5 bases). Read coverage stops 3 residues before the CDR3 terminus; the germline J gene supplies the remainder. The V gene's germline CDR1 is SGHDT and CDR2 YYEEEE. The V end lost 2 bases, the J end lost 3 bases, and 11 bases lay between the germline ends. This CDR3 comprises 14 residues.

Worth noting for this clone: Coverage ceases 3 residues before the CDR3 finishes, and the germline J gene fills in the end. V usage is TRBV30 and J usage is TRBJ2-1; D remains ambiguous. CDR1 and CDR2 (germline): GTSNPN, SVGIG (reference sequence). There are 14 residues in the CDR3. V was cut by 3 bases and J by 5 bases, with 14 bases left in between. Partial CDR3 DNA: TGTGCCTGGAGCTTGGGCATAGGGCACAATGAG. Protein sequence: CAWSLGIGHNE. The whole CDR3 protein is CAWSLGIGHNEQFF.

Regarding this clone: The sequence runs out 3 residues before the end of the CDR3; the remainder is reconstructed from the germline J gene. This chain connects TRBV7-3 to TRBJ2-1, with 9 bases aligning to TRBD1. V lost 2 bases, J lost 4 bases, and 6 bases stayed unmatched. The CDR3 runs to 16 residues. CDR1 is SGHTA and CDR2 is FQGTGA in the germline V gene. The CDR3 bases that were read are TGTGCCAGCAGCTTACGAAGGACAGGGGATTACAATGAG. Its translation is CASSLRRTGDYNE. The full CDR3 protein is CASSLRRTGDYNEQFF.

As for this clone: The read finishes 3 residues shy of the CDR3 end, and the germline J gene is used to complete it. This rearrangement joins TRBV5-1 to TRBJ1-2, with 7 bases that match TRBD1. Germline values: CDR1 SGHRS, CDR2 YFSETQ. The CDR3 sequence is 17 residues long. With 4 bases clipped from V and 1 base from J, the junction kept 13 bases outside the gene matches. The CDR3: CASSLTVGDRINYGYTF. The CDR3 DNA, read in part, is TGCGCCAGCAGCCTAACAGTAGGGGACAGAATTAACTATGGC.